The 6 T cell receptor beta chains below all came from one sample that was sequenced in a study of graft-versus-host responses after intestinal transplantation. For these TCRs, the target antigens are not known. Using immunoSEQ multiplex PCR, the repertoire was profiled, and TCRdb retains in-frame clones only, with some absent. The sample holds 85,000 to 100,000 clones, less than 95% seen once. The sample consisted of unstimulated CD8+ T cells sorted from spleen or lymph node cells, taken before transplant. Receptors originate from a human donor who was the organ donor for an intestinal transplant.

The genes are TRBV6-4 and TRBJ2-1, with 7 bases that match TRBD2. The germline V gene has CDR1 MRHNA and CDR2 SNTAGT. J gave up 1 base and V 0 bases, and 3 bases lay outside the gene matches. The CDR3 has 16 residues. CDR3 coding DNA: TGTGCCAGCAGTGACTCATGGCGGGGGTCCTACAATGAGCAGTTCTTC. It translates to CASSDSWRGSYNEQFF.

The V and J genes are TRBV10-3 and TRBJ1-2; TRBD1 aligns across 8 bases. The CDR3 sequence is 17 residues long. Germline V gene data show CDR1 as ENHRY and CDR2 as SYGVKD. V shed 1 base and J 3 bases; nucleotides not matched to a gene: 10. The CDR3 here is CAISELGGQGYDYGYTF. DNA for the CDR3: TGTGCCATCAGTGAGTTGGGTGGACAGGGTTATGACTATGGCTACACCTTC.

The chain joins TRBV14 to TRBJ2-3; D possibly corresponds to TRBD2 (6 bases). The CDR3 length is 17 residues. Germline CDR1 and CDR2: SGHDN and FVKESK. V lost 5 bases to trimming and J lost 4 bases, with 22 bases between them. Written as DNA, the CDR3 is TGTGCCAGCAGCGACCACGGGAGCCCCCTTGATCCAGATACGCAGTATTTT. It codes for CASSDHGSPLDPDTQYF.

The V gene is TRBV19, the J gene TRBJ2-1, with D possibly being TRBD1 (5 bases). The V gene's germline CDR1 is LNHDA and CDR2 SQIVND (reference sequence). This CDR3 spans 15 amino acids. V lost 7 bases, J lost 2 bases, and 15 bases lay in between. The CDR3 here is CASTPQGVPYNEQFF. The CDR3 DNA sequence: TGTGCCAGTACCCCTCAAGGGGTCCCCTACAATGAGCAGTTCTTC.

The chain couples TRBV28 to TRBJ2-7, with 7 bases matching TRBD1. With 3 bases clipped from V and 0 bases from J, the junction kept 14 bases outside the gene matches. The germline V gene has CDR1 MDHEN and CDR2 SYDVKM. This CDR3 contains 18 residues. CDR3 region: CASSFSVAYRGSSYEQYF. CDR3 DNA: TGTGCCAGCAGTTTTTCCGTCGCGTACAGGGGCAGCTCCTACGAGCAGTACTTC.

The chain carries TRBV5-6 and TRBJ2-1; maybe TRBD2 (6 bases). Trimming removed 4 bases from V and 0 bases from J, with 11 bases in between. The CDR3 is 15 amino acids. The germline CDR1 and CDR2 sequences are SGHDT and YYEEEE. The CDR3 here is CASSPGTFSYNEQFF. The CDR3 region has the DNA TGTGCCAGCAGCCCCGGGACTTTCTCCTACAATGAGCAGTTCTTC. Based on the CDR3 plus reference TRBV5-6 and TRBJ2-1, the full variable domain is DAGVTQSPTHLIKTRGQQVTLRCSPKSGHDTVSWYQQALGQGPQFIFQYYEEEERQRGNFPDRFSGHQFPNYSSELNVNALLLGDSALYLCASSPGTFSYNEQFFGPGTRLTVL.